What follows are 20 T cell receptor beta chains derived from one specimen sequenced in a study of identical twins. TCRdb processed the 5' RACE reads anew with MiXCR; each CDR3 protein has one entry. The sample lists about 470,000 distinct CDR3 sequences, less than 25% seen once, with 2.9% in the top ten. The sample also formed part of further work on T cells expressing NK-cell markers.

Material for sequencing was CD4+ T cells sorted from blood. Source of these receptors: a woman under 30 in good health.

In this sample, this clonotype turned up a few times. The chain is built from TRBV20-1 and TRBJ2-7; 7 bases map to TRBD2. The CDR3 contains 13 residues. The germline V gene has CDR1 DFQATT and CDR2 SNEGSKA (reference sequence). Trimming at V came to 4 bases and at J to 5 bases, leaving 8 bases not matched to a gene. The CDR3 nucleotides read TGCAGTGCTAAGTGGGGCGGGAGTCACGAGCAGTACTTC. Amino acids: CSAKWGGSHEQYF.

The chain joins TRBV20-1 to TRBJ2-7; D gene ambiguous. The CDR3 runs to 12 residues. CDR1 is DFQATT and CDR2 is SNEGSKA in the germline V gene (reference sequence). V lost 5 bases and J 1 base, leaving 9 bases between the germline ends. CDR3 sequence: CSAGGDSYEQYF. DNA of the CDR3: TGCAGTGCTGGTGGGGATTCCTACGAGCAGTACTTC.

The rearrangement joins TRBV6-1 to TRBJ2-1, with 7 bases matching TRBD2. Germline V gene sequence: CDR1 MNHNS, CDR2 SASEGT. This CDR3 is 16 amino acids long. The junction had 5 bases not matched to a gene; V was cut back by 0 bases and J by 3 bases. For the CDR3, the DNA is TGTGCCAGCAGTGAAGCCCTGACTAGCTTCTACAATGAGCAGTTCTTC. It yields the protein CASSEALTSFYNEQFF.

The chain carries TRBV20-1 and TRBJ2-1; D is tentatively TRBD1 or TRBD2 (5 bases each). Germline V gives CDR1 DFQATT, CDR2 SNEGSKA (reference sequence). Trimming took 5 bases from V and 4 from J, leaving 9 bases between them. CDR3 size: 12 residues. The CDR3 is CSALRGYNEQFF. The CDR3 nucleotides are TGCAGTGCTCTGAGGGGTTACAATGAGCAGTTCTTC.

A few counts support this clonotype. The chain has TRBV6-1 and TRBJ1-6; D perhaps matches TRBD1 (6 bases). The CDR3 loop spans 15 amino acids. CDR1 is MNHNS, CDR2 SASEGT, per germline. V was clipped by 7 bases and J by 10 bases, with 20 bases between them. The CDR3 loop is CASTTGQSVGSPLHF. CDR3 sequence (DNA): TGTGCCAGCACCACCGGACAGTCCGTTGGCTCACCCCTCCACTTT.

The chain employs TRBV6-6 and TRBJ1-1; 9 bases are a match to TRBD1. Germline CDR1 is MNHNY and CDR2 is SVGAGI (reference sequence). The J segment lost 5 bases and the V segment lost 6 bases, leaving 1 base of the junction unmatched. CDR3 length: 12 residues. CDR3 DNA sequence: TGTGCCAGCAGGACAGGGGGGACTGAAGCTTTCTTT. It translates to CASRTGGTEAFF.

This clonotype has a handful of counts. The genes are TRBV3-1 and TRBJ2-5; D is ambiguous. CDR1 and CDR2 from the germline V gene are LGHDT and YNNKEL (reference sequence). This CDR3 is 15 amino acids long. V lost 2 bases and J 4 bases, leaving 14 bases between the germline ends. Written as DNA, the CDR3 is TGTGCCAGCAGCCAAAAACCGTGGGGTGGAGAGACCCAGTACTTC. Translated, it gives CASSQKPWGGETQYF.

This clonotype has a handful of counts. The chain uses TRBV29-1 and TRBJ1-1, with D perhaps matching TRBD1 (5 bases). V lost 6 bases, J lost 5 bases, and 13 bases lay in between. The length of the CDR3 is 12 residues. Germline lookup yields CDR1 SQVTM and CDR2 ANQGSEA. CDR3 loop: CSVGHLGTEAFF. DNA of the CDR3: TGCAGCGTCGGACACCTAGGGACTGAAGCTTTCTTT.

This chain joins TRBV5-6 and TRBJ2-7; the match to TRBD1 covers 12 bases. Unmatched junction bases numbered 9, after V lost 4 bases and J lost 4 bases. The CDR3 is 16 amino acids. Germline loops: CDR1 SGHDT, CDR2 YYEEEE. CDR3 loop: CASSTPGTGGEYEQYF. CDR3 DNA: TGTGCCAGCAGCACACCAGGGACAGGGGGCGAGTACGAGCAGTACTTC.

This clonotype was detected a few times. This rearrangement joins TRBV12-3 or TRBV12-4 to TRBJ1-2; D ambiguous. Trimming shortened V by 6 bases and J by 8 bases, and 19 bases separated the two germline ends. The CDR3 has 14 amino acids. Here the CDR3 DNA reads TGTGCCAGCAGAAACCCTCGGGGAGTTAAAGGCTACACCTTC. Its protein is CASRNPRGVKGYTF.

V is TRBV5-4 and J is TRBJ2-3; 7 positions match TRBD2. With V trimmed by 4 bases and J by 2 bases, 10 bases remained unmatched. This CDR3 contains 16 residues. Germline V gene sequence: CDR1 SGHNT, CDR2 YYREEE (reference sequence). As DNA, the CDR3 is TGTGCCAGCAGCAGAGCGGGGAACCACAACACAGATACGCAGTATTTT. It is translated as CASSRAGNHNTDTQYF.

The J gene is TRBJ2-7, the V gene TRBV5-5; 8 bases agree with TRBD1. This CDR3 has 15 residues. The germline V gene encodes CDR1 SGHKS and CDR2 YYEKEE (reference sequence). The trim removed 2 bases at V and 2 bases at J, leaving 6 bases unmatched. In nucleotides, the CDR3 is TGTGCCAGCAGCTTAGAAACAGGGGGAACCTACGAGCAGTACTTC. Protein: CASSLETGGTYEQYF.

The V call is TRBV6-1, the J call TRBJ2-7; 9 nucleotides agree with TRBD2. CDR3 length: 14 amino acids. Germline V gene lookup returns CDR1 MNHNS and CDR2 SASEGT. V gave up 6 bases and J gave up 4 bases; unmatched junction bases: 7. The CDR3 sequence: CASRPGLADYEQYF. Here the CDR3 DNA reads TGTGCCAGCAGACCGGGACTAGCAGATTACGAGCAGTACTTC.

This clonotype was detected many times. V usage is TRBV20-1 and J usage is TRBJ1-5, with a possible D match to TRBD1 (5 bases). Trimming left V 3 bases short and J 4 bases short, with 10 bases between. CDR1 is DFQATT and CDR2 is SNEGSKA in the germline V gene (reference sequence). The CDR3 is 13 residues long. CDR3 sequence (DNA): TGCAGTGCTAGGGTCGGGGGGAATCAGCCCCAGCATTTT. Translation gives CSARVGGNQPQHF.

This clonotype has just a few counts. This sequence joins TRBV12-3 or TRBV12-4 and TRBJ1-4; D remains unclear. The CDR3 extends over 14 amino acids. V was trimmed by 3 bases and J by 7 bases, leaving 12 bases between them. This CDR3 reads CASSLSGSVEKLFF. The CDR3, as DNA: TGTGCCAGCAGTTTGTCCGGATCAGTTGAAAAACTGTTTTTT.

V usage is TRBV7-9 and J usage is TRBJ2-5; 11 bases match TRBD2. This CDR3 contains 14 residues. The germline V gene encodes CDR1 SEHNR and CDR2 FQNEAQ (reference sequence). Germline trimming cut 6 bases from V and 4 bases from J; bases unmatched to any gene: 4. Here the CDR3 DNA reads TGTGCCAGCAGTCGCACTAGCGGGAGAGAGACCCAGTACTTC. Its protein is CASSRTSGRETQYF.

CDR3 residues: CSARDLGSGGTDTQYF. The CDR3 coding sequence is TGCAGTGCTAGAGATCTAGGGAGCGGTGGCACAGATACGCAGTATTTT. The rearrangement uses TRBV20-1 and TRBJ2-3; a possible D gene is TRBD2 (5 bases). The CDR3 runs to 16 residues. Germline assignment: CDR1 DFQATT and CDR2 SNEGSKA (reference sequence). Between the trimmed V and J ends, which lost 0 bases and 1 base, there was a span of 14 bases.

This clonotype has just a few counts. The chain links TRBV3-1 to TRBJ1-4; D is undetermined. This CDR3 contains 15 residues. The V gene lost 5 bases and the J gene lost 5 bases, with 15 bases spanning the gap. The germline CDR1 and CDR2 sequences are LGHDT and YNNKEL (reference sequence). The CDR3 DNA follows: TGTGCCAGCAGCACTCAACCGCGGCGGAATGAAAAACTGTTTTTT. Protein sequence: CASSTQPRRNEKLFF.

The CDR3 region is CASSSRASVKGTEAFF. In DNA, the CDR3 is TGCGCCAGCAGCTCTCGGGCCTCCGTGAAGGGCACTGAAGCTTTCTTT. V and J are TRBV5-1 and TRBJ1-1; D gene unclear. The CDR3 is 16 amino acids. V was shortened by 3 bases and J by 4 bases, with 19 bases between the two germline ends. Germline V gene sequence: CDR1 SGHRS, CDR2 YFSETQ.

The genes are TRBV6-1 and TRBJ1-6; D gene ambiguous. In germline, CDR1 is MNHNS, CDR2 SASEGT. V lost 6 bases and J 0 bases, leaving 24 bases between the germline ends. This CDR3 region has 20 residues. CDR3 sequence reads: CASRERFLVTQSSYNSPLHF. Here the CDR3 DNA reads TGTGCCAGCAGGGAAAGATTCCTCGTTACTCAGAGCTCCTATAATTCACCCCTCCACTTT.